This record covers a single T cell receptor (beta chain). Its antigen is unidentified. These data are taken from a study of Tregs in tolerant kidney transplant recipients. At the level of the study: Mixed chimerism was transient after nonmyeloablative marrow transplants from related graft donors. General study points: Tolerant patients' donor-specific Tregs expanded beyond overall Tregs, suggesting antigen-driven growth. Validation in larger populations is needed because few patients were studied.

From germline, CDR1 is SGHAT and CDR2 FQNNGV. This CDR3 comprises 15 residues. Trimming left V 2 bases short and J 8 bases short, with 16 bases between. Assay: immunoSEQ multiplex PCR; the TCRdb copy retains only in-frame clones and omits some. The sample lists 90,000 to 120,000 clones, around 90% occurring once. The rearrangement uses TRBV11-2 and TRBJ2-1; D ambiguous. The sequence was obtained from a human donor who received a combined kidney and bone marrow transplant. Sample: CD4+ T cells from blood, taken before the transplant. As DNA, the CDR3 is TGTGCCAGCAGCTTAAGCCTGCGGTCATCCGATGAGCAGTTCTTC. Translation gives CASSLSLRSSDEQFF.